The sequence of this TCR beta chain was determined in a study of T cell changes during pregnancy in multiple sclerosis. Method: immunoSEQ multiplex PCR; TCRdb's copy keeps in-frame clones and lacks some. Of about 34,000 clones listed, roughly 90% are singletons. The V gene end was trimmed by 6 bases and the J gene end by 5 bases; junction bases not matched to a gene: 9. This CDR3 is built from 15 residues. The germline CDR1 and CDR2 sequences are MNHNS and SASEGT. The sample holds one count of this clone. This chain uses TRBV6-1 with TRBJ2-1, with 8 bases that match TRBD1. The sample in question was CD8+ T cells from peripheral blood mononuclear cells, obtained after pregnancy. This TCR was recovered from a female donor with multiple sclerosis, enrolled in a pregnancy study. The CDR3 protein is CASSYRTGFNNEQFF. CDR3 DNA: TGTGCCAGCAGCTACAGGACAGGGTTTAACAATGAGCAGTTCTTC.